This T cell receptor beta chain is from a study of pediatric ulcerative colitis. Study-level points and caveats: Blood-rectal clonal overlap within each person was significantly higher in ulcerative colitis patients than controls. A couple of patients' blood samples yielded substantially fewer templates. Rectal repertoires separated controls, mild-moderate and acute severe colitis.

This was a survey-level run. Measured with immunoSEQ multiplex PCR; TCRdb has only the in-frame clones, and not every one. Here the sample spans about 17,000 clones, approximately 69% being singletons. The CDR3 spans 15 residues. V dropped 3 bases and J dropped 2 bases, with 14 bases sitting between them. Per the germline V gene, CDR1 is LNHNV and CDR2 is YYDKDF (reference sequence). Comments on this clone: The target antigen is unknown.

The rectum was sampled with one to two pinch biopsies at colonoscopy. The sample taken for sequencing was gut tissue. The gene calls are TRBV15 and TRBJ2-7; weak D call: TRBD1 (6 bases). This clonotype originated in a girl aged 5-17 years with moderate ulcerative colitis. CDR3 residues: CATSSERTDPYEQYF. The CDR3 nucleotides read TGTGCCACCAGCAGCGAAAGGACAGACCCCTACGAGCAGTACTTC.